Below are 11 T cell receptor beta chains sequenced from a single sample in a study of cytomegalovirus exposure and HLA in healthy donors. The PCR contained 60 Vbeta and 13 Jbeta primers. Produced via immunoSEQ multiplex PCR; TCRdb's table is partial and in-frame only. The data show more than 130,000 clones, roughly 75% seen once. Sequencing used PBMCs. These receptors originate from a young man in good health and CMV-seronegative.

This chain links TRBV7-6 with TRBJ1-6, with D unresolved. V was cut by 5 bases and J by 0 bases, with 5 bases left in between. There are 14 residues in the CDR3. Germline V CDR1 and CDR2: SGHVS, FNYEAQ. CDR3 sequence reads: CASSPSSYNSPLHF. In DNA form, the CDR3 reads TGTGCCAGCAGCCCGAGCTCCTATAATTCACCCCTCCACTTT.

This clone was detected only a few times. The chain recombines TRBV5-1 with TRBJ2-1; 12 nucleotides align to TRBD2. In germline, CDR1 is SGHRS, CDR2 YFSETQ. V lost 0 bases and J lost 7; bases outside the gene matches: 5. The CDR3 is 16 residues long. The CDR3, as DNA: TGCGCCAGCAGCTTGGCTCTAGCGGGGGGGCGTAATGAGCAGTTCTTC. Its translation: CASSLALAGGRNEQFF.

The J gene is TRBJ1-4, the V gene TRBV27; D is unresolved. Per the germline V gene, CDR1 is MNHEY and CDR2 is SMNVEV (reference sequence). There are 14 residues in the CDR3. The germline V and J ends were trimmed by 3 bases and 4 bases, with 9 bases remaining between them. This CDR3 is CASSLRGINEKLFF. The CDR3 DNA reads as TGTGCCAGCAGTTTGAGAGGGATTAATGAAAAACTGTTTTTT.

V usage is TRBV29-1 and J usage is TRBJ2-3; possibly TRBD2 for D (6 bases). V shed 7 bases and J shed 2 bases, with 13 bases lying between them. Germline CDR1 is SQVTM and CDR2 is ANQGSEA. This CDR3 comprises 13 residues. The CDR3 DNA is TGCAGCGGGGGGGTAGGATCCACAGATACGCAGTATTTT. Its translation: CSGGVGSTDTQYF.

The chain couples TRBV9 to TRBJ2-7, with TRBD1 matching over 7 bases. CDR3 length: 14 residues. The germline V gene encodes CDR1 SGDLS and CDR2 YYNGEE. J was trimmed by 5 bases and V by 4 bases; bases with no gene match: 9. The CDR3 loop reads CASSPRTGEDEQYF. As DNA, the CDR3 is TGTGCCAGCAGCCCACGGACAGGAGAGGACGAGCAGTACTTC.

The chain couples TRBV28 to TRBJ2-2, with D unclear. Germline V gene sequence: CDR1 MDHEN, CDR2 SYDVKM. V was clipped by 8 bases and J by 3 bases, with 13 bases between them. The CDR3 is 14 amino acids. The CDR3 sequence is CASLAELYTGELFF. CDR3 nucleotides: TGTGCCAGCCTCGCCGAACTATACACCGGGGAGCTGTTTTTT.

The chain uses TRBV18 and TRBJ2-7; 8 bases agree with TRBD1. V dropped 7 bases and J dropped 6; count of bases not matched to a gene: 14. Looked up from germline, CDR1 is KGHSH and CDR2 is LQKENI. The CDR3 loop spans 15 amino acids. CDR3 in DNA: TGTGCCAGCTTACCTAGACAGGGGCCCCACGGCGAGCAGTACTTC. It translates to CASLPRQGPHGEQYF.

V usage is TRBV4-1 and J usage is TRBJ1-3; TRBD1 aligns across 12 bases. V gave up 2 bases and J gave up 4 bases; unmatched junction bases: 15. The CDR3 is made up of 20 amino acids. The germline gives CDR1 MGHRA, CDR2 YSYEKL. The CDR3 coding sequence is TGCGCCAGCAGCCAAATGACCGGGACAGGGGGCCTTCGATCCGGAAACACCATATATTTT. This gives the protein CASSQMTGTGGLRSGNTIYF.

The chain employs TRBV2 and TRBJ1-5; no firm D call. Germline-derived CDR1 and CDR2 are SNHLY and FYNNEI. V was cut by 1 base and J by 4 bases, with 5 bases left in between. The CDR3 spans 13 residues. For the CDR3, the DNA is TGTGCCAGCAGTGAAGTTAGAAATCAGCCCCAGCATTTT. It is translated as CASSEVRNQPQHF.

This clone turned up a few times. The chain employs TRBV14 and TRBJ1-4; D unresolved. Deletions cut 4 bases from V and 7 bases from J, with 7 bases between. Germline V gene data show CDR1 as SGHDN and CDR2 as FVKESK. The CDR3 runs to 12 residues. DNA of the CDR3: TGTGCCAGCAGCCTGGTGGCTGAAAAACTGTTTTTT. Amino acid sequence: CASSLVAEKLFF. The variable domain in full, with the rest retrieved from reference TRBV14 and TRBJ1-4, is EAGVTQFPSHSVIEKGQTVTLRCDPISGHDNLYWYRRVMGKEIKFLLHFVKESKQDESGMPNNRFLAERTGGTYSTLKVQPAELEDSGVYFCASSLVAEKLFFGSGTQLSVL.

The chain is built from TRBV6-5 and TRBJ2-3; D might be TRBD1 (5 bases). Trimming removed 10 bases at V and 2 bases at J, with 16 bases between. Germline V gene sequence: CDR1 MNHEY, CDR2 SVGAGI. CDR3 size: 14 residues. The CDR3 bases are TGTGCCACCAGCCCACAGGCGATCACAGATACGCAGTATTTT. Encoded protein: CATSPQAITDTQYF.